These 17 T cell receptor beta chains came from one sample sequenced in a study of cytomegalovirus exposure and HLA in healthy donors. Generated by immunoSEQ multiplex PCR, the TCRdb table keeps only in-frame clones and is missing some. The sample includes under 200,000 clones, about 96% seen only once; the top ten take about 0.94%. Sequenced sample: PBMCs. The source is a woman under 30 in good health and CMV-seronegative.

The chain couples TRBV5-1 to TRBJ2-1; 8 bases are a match to TRBD2. This CDR3 spans 15 amino acids. Germline trimming cut 4 bases from V and 2 bases from J; bases unmatched to any gene: 5. Germline-derived CDR1 and CDR2 are SGHRS and YFSETQ. As DNA, the CDR3 is TGCGCCAGCAGCCTCGGGGGGGGGACCTACAATGAGCAGTTCTTC. Protein product: CASSLGGGTYNEQFF. The entire variable domain, with the rest obtained from reference TRBV5-1 and TRBJ2-1, is as follows: KAGVTQTPRYLIKTRGQQVTLSCSPISGHRSVSWYQQTPGQGLQFLFEYFSETQRNKGNFPGRFSGRQFSNSRSEMNVSTLELGDSALYLCASSLGGGTYNEQFFGPGTRLTVL.

The chain is built from TRBV21-1 and TRBJ1-2; the table's TRBD1 call for D was not verified on the DNA. TRBV21-1 is termed a pseudogene. The CDR3 is 15 amino acids. CDR3 nucleotide sequence: TGTGCCAGCAGCAGAAGGGACAAACCCAACTATGGCTACACCTTC. This encodes CASSRRDKPNYGYTF.

The V gene is TRBV5-4, the J gene TRBJ2-4, with D possibly being TRBD1 (6 bases). Germline CDR1 and CDR2: SGHNT and YYREEE (reference sequence). This CDR3 has 14 residues. The V end was cut by 5 bases, the J end by 15 bases, with 24 bases between. Here the CDR3 DNA reads TGTGCCAGCAGGGTGGGGGCGAGGCGCCTCGGTTTGTACTTC. It yields the protein CASRVGARRLGLYF.

The V gene is TRBV4-3, the J gene TRBJ1-1; 10 bases fit TRBD1. The CDR3 has 13 amino acids. V lost 4 bases and J lost 8; bases outside the gene matches: 4. Per germline, CDR1 LGHNA and CDR2 YSLEER. The CDR3 bases are TGCGCCAGCAGCCCCAGACAGGGGGCGGAAGCTTTCTTT. This sequence encodes CASSPRQGAEAFF.

The rearrangement joins TRBV10-3 to TRBJ2-3, with D unresolved. V was pared by 6 bases and J by 3 bases, with 10 bases between. Germline CDR1 ENHRY, CDR2 SYGVKD. The CDR3 is 13 amino acids. The CDR3 DNA is TGTGCCATCAGCAACGACTTAACAGATACGCAGTATTTT. It codes for CAISNDLTDTQYF.

The V and J genes are TRBV4-2 and TRBJ2-7, with 11 bases that match TRBD2. Trimming took 0 bases from V and 0 from J; bases not matched to a gene: 10. The CDR3 is 19 residues long. Per germline, CDR1 LGHNA and CDR2 YNFKEQ. The CDR3 loop is CASSQDRGLADLVSYEQYF. Here the CDR3 DNA reads TGTGCCAGCAGCCAAGATCGGGGACTAGCGGACCTTGTCTCCTACGAGCAGTACTTC.

Here the CDR3 reads CASSPSGSNYGYTF. CDR3 DNA: TGTGCCAGTAGTCCCTCGGGATCTAACTATGGCTACACCTTC. The chain has TRBV19 and TRBJ1-2, with D unclear. The CDR3 length is 14 residues. The germline CDR1 and CDR2 sequences are LNHDA and SQIVND (reference sequence). The V end was cut by 5 bases, the J end by 0 bases, with 10 bases between.

The chain recombines TRBV27 with TRBJ1-6, with D unresolved. Trimming pared 6 bases from V and 5 bases from J, leaving 14 bases between. This CDR3 comprises 15 residues. The V gene's germline CDR1 is MNHEY and CDR2 SMNVEV (reference sequence). The DNA for the CDR3 is TGTGCCAGCAGACCTCAGATGGGCGATAATTCACCCCTCCACTTT. As protein: CASRPQMGDNSPLHF.

This sequence joins TRBV7-6 and TRBJ2-3, with D possibly matching TRBD2 (6 bases). Trimming cost V 5 bases and J 1 base, with 16 bases left between them. Looked up from germline, CDR1 is SGHVS and CDR2 is FNYEAQ. The CDR3 covers 16 residues. The DNA for the CDR3 is TGTGCCAGCAGCCCGGGGACTGGTCGCGGCACAGATACGCAGTATTTT. Its protein is CASSPGTGRGTDTQYF. Using reference TRBV7-6 and TRBJ2-3 for the parts outside the CDR3, the full variable domain is GAGVSQSPRYKVTKRGQDVALRCDPISGHVSLYWYRQALGQGPEFLTYFNYEAQQDKSGLPNDRFSAERPEGSISTLTIQRTEQRDSAMYRCASSPGTGRGTDTQYFGPGTRLTVL.

The V gene is TRBV7-9, the J gene TRBJ2-1, with 10 positions matching TRBD2. This CDR3 contains 17 residues. CDR1 SEHNR and CDR2 FQNEAQ come from the germline V gene (reference sequence). The J segment lost 10 bases and the V segment lost 4 bases, leaving 16 bases of the junction unmatched. CDR3 protein: CASSSSAGGTVGVEQFF. The CDR3 nucleotides are TGTGCCAGCAGCTCGTCAGCGGGGGGGACAGTTGGAGTGGAGCAGTTCTTC. The whole variable domain, filled in from reference TRBV7-9 and TRBJ2-1, reads DTGVSQNPRHKITKRGQNVTFRCDPISEHNRLYWYRQTLGQGPEFLTYFQNEAQLEKSRLLSDRFSAERPKGSFSTLEIQRTEQGDSAMYLCASSSSAGGTVGVEQFFGPGTRLTVL.

This rearrangement joins TRBV7-9 to TRBJ2-1; 9 nucleotides line up with TRBD1. CDR1 is SEHNR and CDR2 is FQNEAQ in the germline V gene (reference sequence). J gave up 3 bases and V 4 bases, and 7 bases lay outside the gene matches. The CDR3 totals 16 residues. CDR3 amino acids: CASSSDRGGIYNEQFF. CDR3 DNA: TGTGCCAGCAGCTCGGACAGGGGTGGAATCTACAATGAGCAGTTCTTC.

The rearrangement joins TRBV9 to TRBJ2-3, with unresolved D. Germline V gene sequence: CDR1 SGDLS, CDR2 YYNGEE. Between the trimmed V and J ends, which lost 0 bases and 2 bases, there was a span of 7 bases. The CDR3 sequence is 14 residues long. The CDR3 coding sequence is TGTGCCAGCAGCGTAGCCGGTCTCACAGATACGCAGTATTTT. As protein: CASSVAGLTDTQYF.

J is TRBJ1-3 and V is TRBV29-1; perhaps TRBD1 as D (6 bases). Trimming cost V 5 bases and J 2 bases, with 10 bases left between them. Germline assignment: CDR1 SQVTM and CDR2 ANQGSEA. CDR3 length: 13 amino acids. The CDR3 here is CSVLGAAGNTIYF. CDR3 bases: TGCAGCGTTTTGGGGGCGGCTGGAAACACCATATATTTT.

This clone was observed once. The chain couples TRBV7-3 to TRBJ2-2; 13 nucleotides match TRBD2. Germline CDR1 reads SGHTA; CDR2 reads FQGTGA. V lost 5 bases and J lost 3; bases outside the gene matches: 6. This CDR3 is 17 amino acids long. CDR3 sequence (DNA): TGTGCCAGCAGCGAAACTAGCGGGGGGGGCTACACCGGGGAGCTGTTTTTT. Its protein is CASSETSGGGYTGELFF.

This sequence joins TRBV7-2 and TRBJ1-6; D remains unclear. Looked up from germline, CDR1 is SGHTA and CDR2 is FQGNSA. The V end lost 1 base, the J end lost 5 bases, and 6 bases lay between the germline ends. CDR3 length equals 14 residues. CDR3: CASSLGRDNSPLHF. The DNA of the CDR3 is TGTGCCAGCAGCTTAGGACGGGATAATTCACCCCTCCACTTT. The whole variable domain, filled in from reference TRBV7-2 and TRBJ1-6, reads GAGVSQSPSNKVTEKGKDVELRCDPISGHTALYWYRQSLGQGLEFLIYFQGNSAPDKSGLPSDRFSAERTGGSVSTLTIQRTQQEDSAVYLCASSLGRDNSPLHFGNGTRLTVT.

This chain connects TRBV4-2 to TRBJ2-5, with D possibly being TRBD2 (6 bases). This CDR3 is built from 16 residues. V lost 0 bases and J 0 bases, leaving 11 bases between the germline ends. Germline V gene lookup returns CDR1 LGHNA and CDR2 YNFKEQ. The CDR3 sequence is CASSQDLAPYQETQYF. The DNA for the CDR3 is TGTGCCAGCAGCCAAGATCTAGCGCCTTACCAAGAGACCCAGTACTTC.

The V gene is TRBV7-9, the J gene TRBJ2-7; TRBD2 matches 9 bases. There are 15 residues in the CDR3. V shed 4 bases and J 4 bases; nucleotides not matched to a gene: 8. Germline CDR1 and CDR2: SEHNR and FQNEAQ (reference sequence). CDR3 DNA: TGTGCCAGCAGCTCAGGCCCAGCGGGGGGATACGAGCAGTACTTC. Amino acids: CASSSGPAGGYEQYF.